This is a list of T cell receptor beta chains from one sample in a study of Ad26.COV2.S vaccination and SARS-CoV-2 variants. Method: immunoSEQ multiplex PCR; TCRdb's copy keeps in-frame clones and lacks some. In the table there are hundreds of thousands of clones, 89% of which are singletons. Sample: peripheral blood, taken in a trial of Ad26.COV2.S vaccine versus placebo. Receptor source: a person aged 18-60 years who received the Ad26.COV2.S COVID-19 vaccine or a placebo. The CDR3 runs from the conserved cysteine through the conserved F or W. D genes are given only for firm matches. Where a row states a size, it is once, few, many or the class of an expanded clone; other rows omit it.

TRBJ2-1	NA	TRBV5-6	14	NA	TGTGCCAGCAGATCAGTAGCGGAGTACAATGAGCAGTTCTTC	CASRSVAEYNEQFF
TRBJ2-7	NA	TRBV19	13	NA	TGTGCCAGTAGTATAATGGGGGGCCACGAGCAGTACTTC	CASSIMGGHEQYF
TRBJ2-3	few	TRBV27	13	NA	TGTGCCAGCAGTTTATTTGGTGCAGATACGCAGTATTTT	CASSLFGADTQYF
TRBJ1-1	NA	TRBV6-5	14	NA	TGTGCCAGAGGGACCAACAACCAACACACTGAAGCTTTCTTT	CARGTNNQHTEAFF
TRBJ2-2	NA	TRBV19	16	NA	TGTGCCAGTAGTATAATGGCGGGGTTTTCTATCGGGGAGCTGTTTTTT	CASSIMAGFSIGELFF
TRBJ2-1	NA	TRBV7-9	14	NA	TGTGCCAGCGTACCCGCTCGTCCCTACAATGAGCAGTTCTTC	CASVPARPYNEQFF
TRBJ2-3	NA	TRBV2	12	TRBD1	TGTGCCAGCGGGACAGGGTCAGATACGCAGTATTTT	CASGTGSDTQYF
TRBJ2-7	NA	TRBV30	15	NA	TGTGCCTGGAGTGTAGGTCGACAGAGTAACTACGAGCAGTACTTC	CAWSVGRQSNYEQYF
TRBJ2-6	NA	TRBV19	14	NA	TGTGCCAGCAGATCCCTCTCTGGGGCCAACGTCCTGACTTTC	CASRSLSGANVLTF
TRBJ2-1	NA	TRBV7-2	17	TRBD2	TGTGCCAGCAGCCCACGGCCTAGCGGGAGCTTCTACAATGAGCAGTTCTTC	CASSPRPSGSFYNEQFF
TRBJ1-2	NA	TRBV29-1	14	TRBD1	TGCAGCGTCGGACAGGGGATCACTAACTATGGCTACACCTTC	CSVGQGITNYGYTF
TRBJ2-5	NA	TRBV4-2	12	NA	TGTGCCAGCAGCCAAGCGGGAGAGACCCAGTACTTC	CASSQAGETQYF
TRBJ2-2	NA	TRBV4-2	17	TRBD2	TGTGCCAGCAGCCAAGGTTTAGCGGGGTTGAACACCGGGGAGCTGTTTTTT	CASSQGLAGLNTGELFF
TRBJ1-5	once	TRBV5-6	16	TRBD1	TGTGCCAGCAGCCTTCAAATGACAGGGGGACGGGGGCCCCAGCATTTT	CASSLQMTGGRGPQHF
TRBJ1-4	NA	TRBV11-2	15	TRBD1	TGTGCCAGCAGCCTTGACAGGGGACCTAATGAAAAACTGTTTTTT	CASSLDRGPNEKLFF